This T cell receptor beta chain derives from a study of graft-versus-host responses after intestinal transplantation. This CDR3 is 16 amino acids long. V gave up 3 bases and J gave up 1 base; unmatched junction bases: 5. The germline gives CDR1 SGHTA, CDR2 FQGNSA. About this clone: Its cognate antigen is unknown.

TCRdb's copy holds only in-frame clones and misses some; the assay was immunoSEQ multiplex PCR. Of about 38,000 clones detected, 94% appear once; the ten largest clones hold around 0.2%. Study-wide points: Recipient marrow contained GvH clones, some of which appeared first in ileum or blood.

This rearrangement joins TRBV7-2 to TRBJ2-5, with 10 positions matching TRBD2. Sample: unstimulated CD4+ T cells sorted from spleen or lymph node cells, taken before transplant. This sequence was found in a human donor who was the organ donor for an intestinal transplant. CDR3 in amino acids: CASSFLIAGGQETQYF. CDR3 nucleotides: TGTGCCAGCAGCTTCCTCATAGCGGGGGGCCAAGAGACCCAGTACTTC.